These 22 T cell receptor beta chains were sequenced from one sample in a study of T cell changes during pregnancy in multiple sclerosis. Profiled with immunoSEQ multiplex PCR; TCRdb holds only in-frame clones, not every one. Among under 50,000 clones listed, 80% to 95% were seen once. The sequencing used CD4+ T cells from peripheral blood mononuclear cells, collected in the first trimester of pregnancy. The source of these receptors is a female donor with multiple sclerosis, enrolled in a pregnancy study.

The V and J genes are TRBV21-1 and TRBJ1-5; the table's D call, TRBD1, has no DNA check behind it. TRBV21-1 is marked as a pseudogene. The CDR3 contains 18 residues. CDR3 coding DNA: TGTGCCAGCAGCAAAAGCCCCAGGGCAGGAATCAGCAATCAGCCCCAGCATTTT. Amino acid sequence: CASSKSPRAGISNQPQHF.

This chain links TRBV5-1 with TRBJ1-1; D is ambiguous. CDR3 size: 14 residues. From germline, CDR1 is SGHRS and CDR2 YFSETQ. V was trimmed by 5 bases and J by 2 bases, leaving 13 bases between them. CDR3 sequence reads: CASSSGIFNTEAFF. In nucleotides, the CDR3 is TGCGCCAGCAGTTCCGGGATTTTCAACACTGAAGCTTTCTTT.

The rearrangement joins TRBV5-1 to TRBJ2-2, with TRBD1 matching 9 bases. Germline CDR1 SGHRS, CDR2 YFSETQ. This CDR3 has 15 amino acids. The V gene end was trimmed by 9 bases and the J gene end by 2 bases; junction bases not matched to a gene: 8. This CDR3 reads CATKSGQGNTGELFF. The CDR3 DNA sequence: TGCGCCACCAAATCGGGACAGGGAAACACCGGGGAGCTGTTTTTT.

DNA of the CDR3: TGTGCCAGCAGCCACCAGACAGGGGGCCCACTATTGAGCACTGAAGCTTTCTTT. Translating it yields CASSHQTGGPLLSTEAFF. This chain uses TRBV2 with TRBJ1-1, with 10 bases aligning to TRBD1. This CDR3 has 18 amino acids. Losses at the gene ends were 6 bases for V and 4 bases for J; bases not matched to a gene: 17. Per germline, CDR1 SNHLY and CDR2 FYNNEI.

The chain is built from TRBV21-1 and TRBJ2-7; TRBD2, the D gene given by the table, was not confirmed from the DNA. TRBV21-1 is given as a pseudogene. The CDR3 is 13 amino acids. CDR3 in amino acids: CASPISGTYEQYF. CDR3 DNA sequence: TGTGCCAGCCCAATTAGCGGGACCTACGAGCAGTACTTC.

The chain couples TRBV18 to TRBJ2-3, with D unclear. Between the trimmed V and J ends, which lost 6 bases and 2 bases, there was a span of 15 bases. From germline, CDR1 is KGHSH and CDR2 LQKENI. The CDR3 is 15 amino acids. CDR3 loop: CASSQAQRNTDTQYF. CDR3 nucleotide sequence: TGTGCCAGCTCCCAGGCCCAAAGGAACACAGATACGCAGTATTTT.

V usage is TRBV19 and J usage is TRBJ2-3; 10 bases match TRBD2. The V gene end was trimmed by 9 bases and the J gene end by 0 bases; junction bases not matched to a gene: 15. Germline V gene sequence: CDR1 LNHDA, CDR2 SQIVND (reference sequence). The CDR3 spans 18 residues. CDR3 sequence (DNA): TGTGCCAGCTCCGTTAGGACTAGCGGACTTTCTAGCACAGATACGCAGTATTTT. This sequence encodes CASSVRTSGLSSTDTQYF.

As DNA, the CDR3 is TGTGCCAGCAGTTTCCCAGGCACCGGGGAGCTGTTTTTT. The encoded protein is CASSFPGTGELFF. This chain uses TRBV28 with TRBJ2-2; D is unresolved. CDR3 length: 13 residues. From germline, CDR1 is MDHEN and CDR2 SYDVKM. V lost 3 bases and J lost 4, with 6 bases in between.

This clone came up once. This chain uses TRBV5-4 with TRBJ2-3; 8 nucleotides match TRBD2. V gave up 0 bases and J gave up 11 bases; unmatched junction bases: 14. This CDR3 comprises 16 residues. Looked up from germline, CDR1 is SGHNT and CDR2 is YYREEE (reference sequence). For the CDR3, the DNA is TGTGCCAGCAGCTTGGAACTAGCGGCCTCGACGAAGAAGCAGTATTTT. The encoded protein is CASSLELAASTKKQYF.

CDR3 region: CASSRNGQGTGELFF. Written as DNA, the CDR3 is TGTGCCAGCAGTCGCAACGGACAGGGCACCGGGGAGCTGTTTTTT. The chain employs TRBV28 and TRBJ2-2; 8 positions agree with TRBD1. CDR1 is MDHEN and CDR2 is SYDVKM in the germline V gene. Unmatched junction bases numbered 6, after V lost 5 bases and J lost 4 bases. This CDR3 has 15 residues.

The chain carries TRBV5-1 and TRBJ2-1, with a tentative D call TRBD1 (5 bases). Trimming removed 4 bases at V and 7 bases at J, with 18 bases between. CDR1 is SGHRS, CDR2 YFSETQ, per germline. The CDR3 has 15 residues. In nucleotides, the CDR3 is TGCGCCAGCAGCCCCACGCCTAGGGGCACGAATGAGCAGTTCTTC. It translates to CASSPTPRGTNEQFF. The variable domain in full, completed from reference TRBV5-1 and TRBJ2-1, reads KAGVTQTPRYLIKTRGQQVTLSCSPISGHRSVSWYQQTPGQGLQFLFEYFSETQRNKGNFPGRFSGRQFSNSRSEMNVSTLELGDSALYLCASSPTPRGTNEQFFGPGTRLTVL.

The J gene is TRBJ2-7, the V gene TRBV6-5; 10 bases are shared with TRBD1. Germline V gives CDR1 MNHEY, CDR2 SVGAGI. This CDR3 is 15 amino acids long. Germline trimming cut 0 bases from V and 6 bases from J; bases unmatched to any gene: 5. The CDR3, as DNA: TGTGCCAGCAGTTACTCTGGGACAGGGGTTTCCGAGCAGTACTTC. Its protein is CASSYSGTGVSEQYF.

The chain couples TRBV5-6 to TRBJ1-3; D ambiguous. V lost 2 bases, J lost 0 bases, and 6 bases lay in between. This CDR3 contains 14 residues. CDR1 SGHDT and CDR2 YYEEEE come from the germline V gene. The CDR3 DNA reads TGTGCCAGCAGCTTTAGCTTCTCTGGAAACACCATATATTTT. Translated, it gives CASSFSFSGNTIYF.

V usage is TRBV2 and J usage is TRBJ1-2, with 9 bases identical to TRBD1. CDR3 size: 13 residues. Germline lookup yields CDR1 SNHLY and CDR2 FYNNEI. The junction had 7 bases not matched to a gene; V was cut back by 9 bases and J by 5 bases. CDR3 sequence reads: CASTDRGGYGYTF. In DNA form, the CDR3 reads TGTGCCAGTACGGACAGGGGAGGGTATGGCTACACCTTC. The variable domain in full, with the rest retrieved from reference TRBV2 and TRBJ1-2, is EPEVTQTPSHQVTQMGQEVILRCVPISNHLYFYWYRQILGQKVEFLVSFYNNEISEKSEIFDDQFSVERPDGSNFTLKIRSTKLEDSAMYFCASTDRGGYGYTFGSGTRLTVV.

The V gene is TRBV6-5, the J gene TRBJ2-1, with a possible D match to TRBD2 (5 bases). Germline-derived CDR1 and CDR2 are MNHEY and SVGAGI. The CDR3 extends over 14 amino acids. V lost 7 bases and J 7 bases, leaving 17 bases between the germline ends. The chain's CDR3 is CASTPGVAGNEQFF. The CDR3 coding sequence is TGTGCCAGCACCCCCGGGGTAGCTGGTAATGAGCAGTTCTTC.

This CDR3 is CAISPTGPNSYEQYF. Here the CDR3 DNA reads TGTGCCATCAGCCCGACAGGGCCTAACTCCTACGAGCAGTACTTC. The rearrangement uses TRBV10-3 and TRBJ2-7, with 7 bases aligning to TRBD1. The CDR3 loop spans 15 amino acids. V was pared by 6 bases and J by 0 bases, with 8 bases of the junction left unmatched. In germline, CDR1 is ENHRY, CDR2 SYGVKD.

The genes are TRBV27 and TRBJ2-5, with D tentatively TRBD1 (7 bases). V was pared by 2 bases and J by 4 bases, with 14 bases between. Germline-derived CDR1 and CDR2 are MNHEY and SMNVEV (reference sequence). The CDR3 is made up of 15 amino acids. The DNA for the CDR3 is TGTGCCAGCAGTTTAGGGGGGAGACAGGGAGAGACCCAGTACTTC. Translating gives CASSLGGRQGETQYF.

As for this clone: One end of the junction is discordant with germline, which a read error may explain. The chain uses TRBV28 and TRBJ2-2; D is unclear. Germline V gene sequence: CDR1 MDHEN, CDR2 SYDVKM. This CDR3 is 14 amino acids long. Here the CDR3 reads CASSLSQNAGELFF. The CDR3 DNA is TGTGCCAGCAGTTTATCACAGAACGCCGGGGAGCTGTTTTTT.

V gene TRBV28 combines with J gene TRBJ2-1, with 13 bases that match TRBD2. Germline values: CDR1 MDHEN, CDR2 SYDVKM. The CDR3 spans 17 residues. The V and J ends lost 8 bases and 0 bases, in that order; junction bases with no gene match: 7. The CDR3 DNA reads TGTGCCAGCCGGGGACTAGCGGGAACGAGCTCCTACAATGAGCAGTTCTTC. This translates into CASRGLAGTSSYNEQFF.

The chain links TRBV28 to TRBJ2-7, with 7 nucleotides matching TRBD2. CDR1 MDHEN and CDR2 SYDVKM come from the germline V gene. The CDR3 loop spans 14 amino acids. V was pared by 3 bases and J by 5 bases, with 7 bases of the junction left unmatched. The DNA for the CDR3 is TGTGCCAGCAGTTTGGGCGGGAGAAGGAACGAGCAGTACTTC. Translation gives CASSLGGRRNEQYF.

The genes are TRBV7-6 and TRBJ1-5, with D unresolved. CDR3 size: 12 residues. The germline V gene has CDR1 SGHVS and CDR2 FNYEAQ. Trimming took 4 bases from V and 3 from J, leaving 4 bases between them. DNA of the CDR3: TGTGCCAGCAGCTCAATCAATCAGCCCCAGCATTTT. It encodes CASSSINQPQHF.

This CDR3 is CAISQGFQGTEAFF. The CDR3 DNA reads as TGTGCCATCAGTCAGGGCTTCCAGGGCACTGAAGCTTTCTTT. The rearrangement uses TRBV10-3 and TRBJ1-1, with D possibly TRBD1 on 5 matching bases. Germline loops: CDR1 ENHRY, CDR2 SYGVKD. The CDR3 runs to 14 residues. Trimming took 5 bases from V and 4 from J, leaving 14 bases between them.